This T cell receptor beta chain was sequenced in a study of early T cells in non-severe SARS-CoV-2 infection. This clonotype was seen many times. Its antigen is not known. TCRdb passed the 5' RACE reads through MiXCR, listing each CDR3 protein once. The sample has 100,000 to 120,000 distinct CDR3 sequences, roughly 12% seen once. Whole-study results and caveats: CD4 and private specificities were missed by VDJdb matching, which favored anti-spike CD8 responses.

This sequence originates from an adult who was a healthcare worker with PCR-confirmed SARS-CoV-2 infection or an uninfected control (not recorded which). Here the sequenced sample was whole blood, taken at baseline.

The CDR3 DNA reads TGTGCCAGCAGCAAAGCGGAGGAAGGACAGGGGTTTCCAGATACGCAGTATTTT. Translated: CASSKAEEGQGFPDTQYF. The chain employs TRBV21-1 and TRBJ2-3; the table gives TRBD1 as D, unverified against the DNA. TRBV21-1 corresponds to a pseudogene. This CDR3 contains 18 residues.